Below, 14 T cell receptor beta chains from the same sample are listed, as sequenced in a study of T-cell reconstitution after alpha-beta-depleted transplantation in children. The authors prepared the TCRbeta library with unique molecular identifiers. TCRdb redid the calling of the PCR reads with MiXCR, one entry per CDR3 protein. The table records approximately 420,000 distinct CDR3 sequences, under 13% of them present only once. This material consisted of PBMCs from the stem cell graft donor, taken from the stem cell graft. The receptors come from a human donor who donated a stem cell graft to a child with acute myeloid leukemia.

This clonotype was seen a handful of times. The rearrangement uses TRBV20-1 and TRBJ2-7; 13 bases are shared with TRBD2. Germline CDR1 reads DFQATT; CDR2 reads SNEGSKA (reference sequence). The CDR3 consists of 16 residues. The CDR3 DNA is TGCGCTGGGGGGGGGACTAGCGGGAAGACAACCTACGAGCAGTACTTC. Protein: CAGGGTSGKTTYEQYF.

The sample holds many counts of this clonotype. The rearrangement joins TRBV5-1 to TRBJ1-5; a weak D match, TRBD1 (6 bases). The CDR3 is 18 residues long. Looked up from germline, CDR1 is SGHRS and CDR2 is YFSETQ. V was pared by 0 bases and J by 1 base, with 17 bases between. CDR3 bases: TGCGCCAGCAGCTTGGAGACTTCCCGGGACAACAGCAATCAGCCCCAGCATTTT. Its protein is CASSLETSRDNSNQPQHF.

To note about this clonotype: This may stem from a read error, because a much larger clone lies one nucleotide away. The genes are TRBV29-1 and TRBJ1-3, with 9 bases fitting TRBD1. The ends lost 4 bases at V and 6 bases at J; junction bases unmatched: 10. Per germline, CDR1 SQVTM and CDR2 ANQGSEA. This CDR3 has 15 residues. As DNA, the CDR3 is TGCAGCGTTGCCCTGGGACAGGGAGCTGTAAACACCATATATTTT. Its protein product is CSVALGQGAVNTIYF.

The chain is built from TRBV20-1 and TRBJ1-2, with D maybe TRBD1 (5 bases). Trimming shortened V by 0 bases and J by 7 bases, and 15 bases separated the two germline ends. This CDR3 spans 14 amino acids. CDR1 is DFQATT, CDR2 SNEGSKA, per germline (reference sequence). The CDR3 loop reads CSARDLGDGRGYTF. DNA for the CDR3: TGCAGTGCTAGAGATTTGGGGGATGGACGTGGCTACACCTTC.

This clonotype has just a few counts. The rearrangement joins TRBV30 to TRBJ2-7; possibly TRBD2 for D (6 bases). V was clipped by 2 bases and J by 4 bases, with 12 bases between them. Germline V gives CDR1 GTSNPN, CDR2 SVGIG (reference sequence). CDR3 length equals 13 residues. The CDR3 DNA reads TGTGCCTGGAGTTGGCGGGGCAAATACGAGCAGTACTTC. Its translation: CAWSWRGKYEQYF.

This chain joins TRBV5-1 and TRBJ2-7; D possibly corresponds to TRBD1 (6 bases). Per germline, CDR1 SGHRS and CDR2 YFSETQ. The CDR3 covers 14 residues. V was shortened by 2 bases and J by 5 bases, with 14 bases between the two germline ends. The CDR3 sequence: CASSFGQGYDEQYF. The CDR3 coding sequence is TGCGCCAGCAGCTTCGGGCAGGGGTACGACGAGCAGTACTTC.

This clonotype was detected only once. The chain is built from TRBV5-1 and TRBJ2-1; the match to TRBD1 covers 8 bases. Germline CDR1 SGHRS, CDR2 YFSETQ. V gave up 1 base and J gave up 7 bases; unmatched junction bases: 10. This CDR3 has 16 amino acids. CDR3 loop: CASSLRWDRLENEQFF. The CDR3 DNA follows: TGCGCCAGCAGCTTGCGCTGGGACAGGTTAGAGAATGAGCAGTTCTTC. The whole variable domain, filled in from reference TRBV5-1 and TRBJ2-1, reads KAGVTQTPRYLIKTRGQQVTLSCSPISGHRSVSWYQQTPGQGLQFLFEYFSETQRNKGNFPGRFSGRQFSNSRSEMNVSTLELGDSALYLCASSLRWDRLENEQFFGPGTRLTVL.

Only a few counts were recorded for this clonotype. J is TRBJ2-5 and V is TRBV4-3, with D possibly TRBD2 on 7 matching bases. The CDR3 sequence is 15 residues long. Germline V gene sequence: CDR1 LGHNA, CDR2 YSLEER. Deletions cut 2 bases from V and 4 bases from J, with 14 bases between. The CDR3 reads CASSQSGAGVETQYF. The CDR3 DNA reads TGCGCCAGCAGCCAATCGGGGGCGGGAGTAGAGACCCAGTACTTC.

This clonotype was counted ten times or more. The genes are TRBV6-2 or TRBV6-3 and TRBJ1-1; D uncertain. V was pared by 4 bases and J by 2 bases, with 5 bases between. This CDR3 is built from 12 residues. CDR1 MNHEY and CDR2 SVGEGT come from the germline V gene. CDR3 sequence: CASSWSNTEAFF. The CDR3 coding sequence is TGTGCCAGCAGTTGGTCCAACACTGAAGCTTTCTTT.

This sequence joins TRBV6-1 and TRBJ2-5; D possibly uses TRBD1 or TRBD2 (5 bases each). Trimming left V 6 bases short and J 5 bases short, with 13 bases between. CDR1 and CDR2 from the germline V gene are MNHNS and SASEGT. This CDR3 has 13 residues. The chain's CDR3 is CASRGPSGETQYF. The CDR3 region has the DNA TGTGCCAGCAGGGGACCCTCCGGTGAGACCCAGTACTTC.

V and J are TRBV9 and TRBJ2-7; 7 bases line up with TRBD2. V shed 0 bases, J shed 5 bases, and the junction held 5 bases outside the gene matches. This CDR3 has 14 amino acids. From germline, CDR1 is SGDLS and CDR2 YYNGEE. CDR3 in DNA: TGTGCCAGCAGCGTAGGGGAGGGGATGGACGAGCAGTACTTC. Translated: CASSVGEGMDEQYF. Combining the CDR3 with reference TRBV9 and TRBJ2-7 gives the whole variable domain DSGVTQTPKHLITATGQRVTLRCSPRSGDLSVYWYQQSLDQGLQFLIQYYNGEERAKGNILERFSAQQFPDLHSELNLSSLELGDSALYFCASSVGEGMDEQYFGPGTRLTVT.

The V call is TRBV4-1, the J call TRBJ1-1; perhaps TRBD1 as D (5 bases). Germline CDR1 is MGHRA and CDR2 is YSYEKL. The CDR3 has 13 amino acids. Trimming removed 3 bases from V and 7 bases from J, with 12 bases in between. CDR3 coding DNA: TGCGCCAGCAGCCAGCGTGTGGGGGGTGAAGCTTTCTTT. Its translation is CASSQRVGGEAFF.

The genes are TRBV7-6 and TRBJ2-5; TRBD2 might be the D (6 bases). The CDR3 runs 15 residues. Germline assignment: CDR1 SGHVS and CDR2 FNYEAQ. V lost 2 bases, J lost 5 bases, and 15 bases lay in between. The CDR3 DNA reads as TGTGCCAGCAGCTTATCGCCTGGCGCGGGGGAGACCCAGTACTTC. This encodes CASSLSPGAGETQYF.

There are many counts of this clonotype. The V and J genes are TRBV7-2 and TRBJ1-1; D unresolved. From germline, CDR1 is SGHTA and CDR2 FQGNSA. The V gene lost 1 base and the J gene lost 4 bases, with 7 bases spanning the gap. CDR3 length: 13 amino acids. CDR3 DNA: TGTGCCAGCAGCTTAGAGCCGGTCACTGAAGCTTTCTTT. Translated: CASSLEPVTEAFF.